This TCR beta chain came from a study of T cell responses to AZD1222 COVID-19 vaccine. Study-level information: Second-dose groups at about 4 or about 12 weeks were pooled.

The table lists this clone with a count of one. Its specificity is unknown. With 4 bases clipped from V and 5 bases from J, the junction kept 11 bases outside the gene matches. CDR3 length: 16 amino acids. Germline V gene sequence: CDR1 LNHNV, CDR2 YYDKDF (reference sequence). Generated by immunoSEQ multiplex PCR, the TCRdb table keeps only in-frame clones and is missing some. Of 150,000 to 160,000 clones in the sample, approximately 90% were seen once. Study findings and constraints: Spike was spanned by vaccine-associated CD4 TCRs, which were dominant at 160-218 and 743-854. Donors were mostly white British, more females; clonal diversity possibly underestimated.

The source was peripheral blood, collected on day 0 of AZD1222 vaccination. The receptor comes from an adult in good health. The chain combines TRBV15 with TRBJ2-5; 9 bases agree with TRBD2. DNA of the CDR3: TGTGCCACCAGCACGAGGGCAGCGGGAGGTGGGGAGACCCAGTACTTC. Translating gives CATSTRAAGGGETQYF.